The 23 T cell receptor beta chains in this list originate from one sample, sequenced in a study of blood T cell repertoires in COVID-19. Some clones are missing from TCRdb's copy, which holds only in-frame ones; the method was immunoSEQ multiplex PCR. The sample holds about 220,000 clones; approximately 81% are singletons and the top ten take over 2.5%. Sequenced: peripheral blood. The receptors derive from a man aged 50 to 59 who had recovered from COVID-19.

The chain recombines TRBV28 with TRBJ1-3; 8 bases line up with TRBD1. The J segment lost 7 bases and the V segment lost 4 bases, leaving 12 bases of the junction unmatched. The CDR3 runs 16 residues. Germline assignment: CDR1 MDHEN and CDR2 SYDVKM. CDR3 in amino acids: CASSSPEDRAKNTIYF. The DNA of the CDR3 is TGTGCCAGCAGTTCCCCCGAGGACAGGGCGAAGAACACCATATATTTT.

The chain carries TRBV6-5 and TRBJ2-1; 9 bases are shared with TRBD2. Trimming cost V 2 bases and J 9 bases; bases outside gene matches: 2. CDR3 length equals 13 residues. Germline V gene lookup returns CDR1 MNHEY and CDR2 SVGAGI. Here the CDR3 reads CASSYAAGGEQFF. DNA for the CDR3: TGTGCCAGCAGTTACGCAGCGGGAGGTGAGCAGTTCTTC.

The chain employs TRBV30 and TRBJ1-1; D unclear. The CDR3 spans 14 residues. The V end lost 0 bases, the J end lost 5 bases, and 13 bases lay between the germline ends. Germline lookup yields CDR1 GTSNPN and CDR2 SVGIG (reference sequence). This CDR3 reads CAWSVFTGGTEAFF. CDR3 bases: TGTGCCTGGAGTGTTTTCACCGGAGGGACTGAAGCTTTCTTT.

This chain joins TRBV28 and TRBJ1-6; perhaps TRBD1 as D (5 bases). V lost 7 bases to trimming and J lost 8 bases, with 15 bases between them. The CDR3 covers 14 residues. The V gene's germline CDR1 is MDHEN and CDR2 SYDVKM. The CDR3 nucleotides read TGTGCCAGCACTGAGACCAGGGCGGATTCACCCCTCCACTTT. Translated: CASTETRADSPLHF.

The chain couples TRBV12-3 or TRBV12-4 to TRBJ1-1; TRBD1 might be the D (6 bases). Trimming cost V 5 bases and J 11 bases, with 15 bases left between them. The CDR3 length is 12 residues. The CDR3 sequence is CASSPQTGGAFF. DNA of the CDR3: TGTGCCAGCAGTCCCCAGACAGGCGGGGCTTTCTTT.

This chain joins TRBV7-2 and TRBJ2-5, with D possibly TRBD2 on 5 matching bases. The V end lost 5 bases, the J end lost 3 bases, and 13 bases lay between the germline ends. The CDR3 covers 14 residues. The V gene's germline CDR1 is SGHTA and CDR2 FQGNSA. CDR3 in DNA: TGTGCCAGCAGCCGCGGGCTAGTAGAAGAGACCCAGTACTTC. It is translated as CASSRGLVEETQYF.

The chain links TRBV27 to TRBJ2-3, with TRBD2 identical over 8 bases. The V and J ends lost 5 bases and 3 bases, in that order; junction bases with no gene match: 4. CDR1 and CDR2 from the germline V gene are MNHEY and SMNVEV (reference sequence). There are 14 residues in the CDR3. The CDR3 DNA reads TGTGCCAGCAGTGCCCGACTAGCGACAGATACGCAGTATTTT. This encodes CASSARLATDTQYF.

The CDR3 DNA is TGTGCCAGCAGTTTATTGCGGACAGGGGGAGAGACCCAGTACTTC. Translating gives CASSLLRTGGETQYF. The rearrangement joins TRBV27 to TRBJ2-5; 10 nucleotides align to TRBD1. Looked up from germline, CDR1 is MNHEY and CDR2 is SMNVEV (reference sequence). The CDR3 totals 15 residues. The V segment lost 1 base and the J segment 4 bases; nucleotides outside the gene matches: 3.

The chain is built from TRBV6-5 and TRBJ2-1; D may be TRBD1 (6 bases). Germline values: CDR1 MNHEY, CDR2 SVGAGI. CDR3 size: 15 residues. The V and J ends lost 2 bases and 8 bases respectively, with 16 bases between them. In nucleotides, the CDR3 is TGTGCCAGCAGTTACCGAGGACAGTCTAGGGATGAGCAGTTCTTC. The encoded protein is CASSYRGQSRDEQFF.

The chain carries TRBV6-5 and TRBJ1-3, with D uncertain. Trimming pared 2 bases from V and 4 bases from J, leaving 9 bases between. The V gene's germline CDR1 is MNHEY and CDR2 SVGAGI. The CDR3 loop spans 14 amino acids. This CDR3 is CASSYEASGNTIYF. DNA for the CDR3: TGTGCCAGCAGTTACGAGGCCAGCGGAAACACCATATATTTT.

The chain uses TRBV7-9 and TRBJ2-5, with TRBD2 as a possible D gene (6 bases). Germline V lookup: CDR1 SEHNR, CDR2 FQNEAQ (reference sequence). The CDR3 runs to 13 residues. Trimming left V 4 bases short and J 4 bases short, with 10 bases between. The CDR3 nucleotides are TGTGCCAGCAGCTCCCAAGCGGGAGAGACCCAGTACTTC. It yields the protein CASSSQAGETQYF.

DNA for the CDR3: TGTGCCAGCAGCCCGCCGGGAGGGCCGTTCAATGAGCAGTTCTTC. This translates into CASSPPGGPFNEQFF. The V call is TRBV3-1 (or the pseudogene TRBV3-2), the J call TRBJ2-1; 8 nucleotides agree with TRBD2. The CDR3 loop spans 15 amino acids. Trimming took 4 bases from V and 6 from J; bases not matched to a gene: 8. The germline V gene encodes CDR1 LGHDT and CDR2 YNNKEL (reference sequence).

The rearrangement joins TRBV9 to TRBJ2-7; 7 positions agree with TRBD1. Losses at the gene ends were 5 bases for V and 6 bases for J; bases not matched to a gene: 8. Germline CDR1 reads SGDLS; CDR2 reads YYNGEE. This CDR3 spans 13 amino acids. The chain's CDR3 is CASSRMTGPEQYF. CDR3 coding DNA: TGTGCCAGCAGTCGTATGACAGGGCCCGAGCAGTACTTC.

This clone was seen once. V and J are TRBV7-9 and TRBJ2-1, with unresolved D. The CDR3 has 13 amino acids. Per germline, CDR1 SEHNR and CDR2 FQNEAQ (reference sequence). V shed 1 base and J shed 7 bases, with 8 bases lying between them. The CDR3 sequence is CASSLVAQNEQFF. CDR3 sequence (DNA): TGTGCCAGCAGCTTAGTTGCTCAGAATGAGCAGTTCTTC.

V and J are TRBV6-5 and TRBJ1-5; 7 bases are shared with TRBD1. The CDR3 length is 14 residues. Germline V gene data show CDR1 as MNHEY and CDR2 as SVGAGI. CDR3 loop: CVTRQGGSNQPQHF. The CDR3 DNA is TGTGTCACTCGGCAGGGGGGTAGCAATCAGCCCCAGCATTTT.

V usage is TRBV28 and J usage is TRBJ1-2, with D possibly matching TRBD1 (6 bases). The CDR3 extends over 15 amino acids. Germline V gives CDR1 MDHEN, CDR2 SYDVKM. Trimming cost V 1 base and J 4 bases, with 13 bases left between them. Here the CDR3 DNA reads TGTGCCAGCAGTTTATCTGGACAGTCCCGCTATGGCTACACCTTC. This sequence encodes CASSLSGQSRYGYTF.

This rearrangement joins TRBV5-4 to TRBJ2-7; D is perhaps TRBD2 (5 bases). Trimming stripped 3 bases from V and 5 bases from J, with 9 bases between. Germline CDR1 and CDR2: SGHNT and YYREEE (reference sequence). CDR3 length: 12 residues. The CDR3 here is CASSWESHEQYF. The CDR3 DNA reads TGTGCCAGCAGCTGGGAGAGCCACGAGCAGTACTTC.

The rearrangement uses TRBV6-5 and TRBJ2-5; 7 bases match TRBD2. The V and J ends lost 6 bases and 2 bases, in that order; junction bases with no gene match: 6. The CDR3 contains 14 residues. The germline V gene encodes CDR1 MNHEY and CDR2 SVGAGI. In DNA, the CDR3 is TGTGCCAGCAGCGGCGGGGGTCCGCAAGAGACCCAGTACTTC. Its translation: CASSGGGPQETQYF.

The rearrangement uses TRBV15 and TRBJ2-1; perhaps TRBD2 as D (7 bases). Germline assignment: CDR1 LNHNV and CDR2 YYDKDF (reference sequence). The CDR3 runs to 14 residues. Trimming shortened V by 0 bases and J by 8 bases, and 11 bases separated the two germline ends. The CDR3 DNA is TGTGCCACCAGCAGAGATTCGGGGGGCTATGAGCAGTTCTTC. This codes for CATSRDSGGYEQFF.

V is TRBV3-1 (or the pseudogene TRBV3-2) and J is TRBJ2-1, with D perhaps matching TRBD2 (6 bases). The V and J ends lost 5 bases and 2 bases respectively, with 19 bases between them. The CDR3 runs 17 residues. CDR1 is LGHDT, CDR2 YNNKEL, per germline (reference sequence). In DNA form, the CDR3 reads TGTGCCAGCAGCTCAGAAAACCGGGACTGGACCTACAATGAGCAGTTCTTC. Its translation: CASSSENRDWTYNEQFF.

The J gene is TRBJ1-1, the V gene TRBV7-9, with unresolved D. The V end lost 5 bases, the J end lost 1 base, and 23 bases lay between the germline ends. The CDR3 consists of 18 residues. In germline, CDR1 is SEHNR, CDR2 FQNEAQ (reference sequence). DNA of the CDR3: TGTGCCAGCAGCCCGCTTAAGGGAGTGTTTGGCGAGAACACTGAAGCTTTCTTT. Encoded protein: CASSPLKGVFGENTEAFF.

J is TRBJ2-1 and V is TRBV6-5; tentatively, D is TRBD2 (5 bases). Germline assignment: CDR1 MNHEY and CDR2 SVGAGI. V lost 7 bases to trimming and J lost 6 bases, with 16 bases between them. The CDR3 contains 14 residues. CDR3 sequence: CASKSRGSLNEQFF. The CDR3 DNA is TGTGCCAGCAAGTCCCGTGGGAGCCTCAATGAGCAGTTCTTC.

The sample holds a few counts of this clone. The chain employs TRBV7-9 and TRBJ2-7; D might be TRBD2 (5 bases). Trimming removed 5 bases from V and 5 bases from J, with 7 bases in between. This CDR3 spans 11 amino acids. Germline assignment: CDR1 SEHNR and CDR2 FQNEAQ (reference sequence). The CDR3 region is CASSHSDEQYF. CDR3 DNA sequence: TGTGCCAGCAGCCATAGCGACGAGCAGTACTTC.